The next 18 T cell receptor beta chains were all read from a single sample in a study of beta chain features in type 1 diabetes. Study-level results: Moderately but significantly shorter TCRB CDR3s were found in Type 1 diabetes patients in all four CD4+ subsets.

Their cognate antigens are unknown. Expressed TCRB transcripts were sequenced because the isolated RNA had all been reverse transcribed beforehand. Libraries were prepared by immunoSEQ multiplex PCR; TCRdb keeps only in-frame clonotypes and omits some of them. The profile shows 310,000 or so clones, over 7% of them singletons. Sequencing used central memory CD4+ T cells from blood. These TCRs come from a man in his thirties or forties with type 1 diabetes.

This clone has only a few counts. The rearrangement joins TRBV15 to TRBJ2-1; TRBD2 is a possible D gene (6 bases). The CDR3 has 16 residues. Trimming took off 1 base at V and 5 bases at J, with 15 bases between the two ends. Germline V gives CDR1 LNHNV, CDR2 YYDKDF (reference sequence). The CDR3 spells CATSRAGVPTNNEQFF. CDR3 in DNA: TGTGCCACCAGCAGAGCGGGAGTGCCTACGAACAATGAGCAGTTCTTC.

This clone appeared a few times. This chain uses TRBV11-2 with TRBJ2-7; perhaps TRBD1 as D (6 bases). The germline CDR1 and CDR2 sequences are SGHAT and FQNNGV. The CDR3 length is 16 residues. Trimming cost V 1 base and J 0 bases, with 13 bases left between them. This CDR3 reads CASSLAGGPSSYEQYF. In nucleotides, the CDR3 is TGTGCCAGCAGCTTAGCTGGGGGCCCCAGCTCCTACGAGCAGTACTTC.

This clone was picked up many times. J is TRBJ2-4 and V is TRBV2; D unclear. CDR3 size: 11 residues. V lost 4 bases to trimming and J lost 8 bases, with 6 bases between them. Germline lookup yields CDR1 SNHLY and CDR2 FYNNEI. The CDR3, as DNA: TGTGCCAGCAGTGTTGTGGACATTCAGTACTTC. It is translated as CASSVVDIQYF.

The chain links TRBV7-9 to TRBJ2-3, with a weak D call TRBD1 (5 bases). The germline V gene has CDR1 SEHNR and CDR2 FQNEAQ (reference sequence). This CDR3 comprises 14 residues. Between the trimmed V and J ends, which lost 2 bases and 5 bases, there was a span of 11 bases. The CDR3 spells CASSLRGSVDTQYF. DNA of the CDR3: TGTGCCAGCAGCTTAAGGGGTTCCGTAGATACGCAGTATTTT.

This clone was counted ten times or more. The chain couples TRBV7-9 to TRBJ1-5; D is undetermined. Germline V lookup: CDR1 SEHNR, CDR2 FQNEAQ (reference sequence). This CDR3 spans 13 amino acids. Trimming stripped 1 base from V and 5 bases from J, with 6 bases between. The CDR3 here is CASSLESDQPQHF. The CDR3 region has the DNA TGTGCCAGCAGCTTAGAAAGCGATCAGCCCCAGCATTTT.

This clone was observed a handful of times. This chain uses TRBV28 with TRBJ2-2; possibly TRBD1 for D (7 bases). V lost 6 bases and J lost 1, with 15 bases in between. Germline V CDR1 and CDR2: MDHEN, SYDVKM. This CDR3 has 16 amino acids. The CDR3 nucleotides are TGTGCCAGCAGCCGCGGAGGGGGCGGGAACACCGGGGAGCTGTTTTTT. The encoded protein is CASSRGGGGNTGELFF.

The table lists this clone with a few counts. The chain joins TRBV5-4 to TRBJ2-2; TRBD1 aligns across 11 bases. Germline CDR1 is SGHNT and CDR2 is YYREEE (reference sequence). The CDR3 is 16 residues long. V lost 2 bases and J lost 4; bases outside the gene matches: 4. The CDR3: CASSLGGTGGTGELFF. As DNA, the CDR3 is TGTGCCAGCAGCTTAGGTGGGACAGGGGGCACCGGGGAGCTGTTTTTT. The full variable domain, in which reference TRBV5-4 and TRBJ2-2 provide the parts outside the CDR3, is ETGVTQSPTHLIKTRGQQVTLRCSSQSGHNTVSWYQQALGQGPQFIFQYYREEENGRGNFPPRFSGLQFPNYSSELNVNALELDDSALYLCASSLGGTGGTGELFFGEGSRLTVL.

This sequence joins TRBV6-6 and TRBJ1-1; possibly TRBD1 for D (6 bases). Germline CDR1 reads MNHNY; CDR2 reads SVGAGI (reference sequence). V was cut by 2 bases and J by 11 bases, with 15 bases left in between. This CDR3 has 13 residues. The CDR3 region is CASSYGGGQAAFF. CDR3 nucleotides: TGTGCCAGCAGTTACGGGGGGGGCCAGGCTGCTTTCTTT.

This clone came up once. CDR3 loop: CASSVLGGGGANVLTF. Written as DNA, the CDR3 is TGTGCCAGCAGCGTATTGGGAGGCGGTGGGGCCAACGTCCTGACTTTC. This rearrangement joins TRBV9 to TRBJ2-6; a possible D gene is TRBD2 (6 bases). Trimming shortened V by 1 base and J by 3 bases, and 11 bases separated the two germline ends. CDR3 length: 16 amino acids. The germline V gene has CDR1 SGDLS and CDR2 YYNGEE.

This chain links TRBV10-3 with TRBJ2-7, with 7 bases fitting TRBD1. V lost 10 bases, J lost 0 bases, and 6 bases stayed unmatched. CDR1 and CDR2 from the germline V gene are ENHRY and SYGVKD. The CDR3 is made up of 13 amino acids. The CDR3 loop reads CATERQGSYEQYF. CDR3 coding DNA: TGTGCCACAGAGCGACAGGGCTCCTACGAGCAGTACTTC.

This clone was counted ten times or more. The chain's CDR3 is CATSRADRENTEAFF. The CDR3 DNA reads TGTGCCACCAGCAGGGCAGACAGGGAGAACACTGAAGCTTTCTTT. The chain employs TRBV15 and TRBJ1-1, with 7 nucleotides matching TRBD1. V lost 3 bases, J lost 1 base, and 5 bases stayed unmatched. Germline-derived CDR1 and CDR2 are LNHNV and YYDKDF (reference sequence). The CDR3 totals 15 residues.

Note on this clone: Other nucleotide sequences in the sample specify the same CDR3. This rearrangement joins TRBV5-1 to TRBJ1-1; D gene unclear. V was pared by 0 bases and J by 1 base, with 7 bases between. CDR1 is SGHRS, CDR2 YFSETQ, per germline. The CDR3 loop spans 14 amino acids. CDR3 in DNA: TGCGCCAGCAGCTTGGAGGGCAGGAACACTGAAGCTTTCTTT. As protein: CASSLEGRNTEAFF. The entire variable domain, with the rest obtained from reference TRBV5-1 and TRBJ1-1, is as follows: KAGVTQTPRYLIKTRGQQVTLSCSPISGHRSVSWYQQTPGQGLQFLFEYFSETQRNKGNFPGRFSGRQFSNSRSEMNVSTLELGDSALYLCASSLEGRNTEAFFGQGTRLTVV.

This clone has ten or more counts. The chain uses TRBV7-2 and TRBJ2-5; D could derive from TRBD1 or TRBD2 (5 bases each). Germline V lookup: CDR1 SGHTA, CDR2 FQGNSA. V lost 5 bases and J lost 10, with 17 bases in between. The CDR3 loop spans 13 amino acids. Here the CDR3 DNA reads TGTGCCAGCAGCCCCTCAAGGGGAGTCGACCAGTACTTC. Protein sequence: CASSPSRGVDQYF.

This clone has more than one count but fewer than ten. The chain has TRBV7-9 and TRBJ1-4; maybe TRBD1 (6 bases). This CDR3 is 15 amino acids long. CDR1 SEHNR and CDR2 FQNEAQ come from the germline V gene (reference sequence). V lost 5 bases and J lost 6, with 16 bases in between. The DNA of the CDR3 is TGTGCCAGCAGCCTCCGAGGACAGTCCCATGAAAAACTGTTTTTT. Protein sequence: CASSLRGQSHEKLFF.

About this clone itself: Other nucleotide sequences in the sample specify the same CDR3. The J gene is TRBJ2-3, the V gene TRBV7-2, with a possible D match to TRBD2 (5 bases). CDR3 length: 15 amino acids. Germline CDR1 SGHTA, CDR2 FQGNSA. Trimming left V 1 base short and J 3 bases short, with 11 bases between. CDR3 coding DNA: TGTGCCAGCAGCTTAGGGCCCCGAGGGACAGATACGCAGTATTTT. This translates into CASSLGPRGTDTQYF.

In nucleotides, the CDR3 is TGTGCCAGCAGGCTCGGGGGACTCGGCAATGAGCAGTTCTTC. This translates into CASRLGGLGNEQFF. J is TRBJ2-1 and V is TRBV28, with a tentative D call TRBD2 (6 bases). V was trimmed by 6 bases and J by 6 bases, leaving 15 bases between them. Germline-derived CDR1 and CDR2 are MDHEN and SYDVKM. This CDR3 has 14 amino acids.

The rearrangement uses TRBV19 and TRBJ2-7; TRBD2 matches 11 bases. CDR3 size: 14 residues. Germline V gives CDR1 LNHDA, CDR2 SQIVND (reference sequence). The ends lost 4 bases at V and 6 bases at J; junction bases unmatched: 5. The CDR3 coding sequence is TGTGCCAGTAGTACACTAGCGGGGGACACCGAGCAGTACTTC. As protein: CASSTLAGDTEQYF.

This clone has a handful of counts. The V and J genes are TRBV25-1 and TRBJ1-2; TRBD1 agrees at 9 bases. This CDR3 region has 14 residues. V was clipped by 3 bases and J by 2 bases; unmatched bases: 1. Per the germline V gene, CDR1 is MGHDK and CDR2 is SYGVNS. CDR3 region: CASSDGQGNYGYTF. The DNA of the CDR3 is TGTGCCAGCAGTGATGGACAGGGGAACTATGGCTACACCTTC.